Shown below are 19 T cell receptor beta chains from a single sample sequenced in a study of T cells in Graves' hyperthyroidism and ophthalmopathy. Regions amplified from RNA transcripts were the TCR beta CDR3 regions. HTBI primers drove first-round RT-PCR of the TCR CDR3. Via MiXCR, TCRdb re-called the multiplex PCR reads, giving one row per CDR3 protein. The data contain approximately 380,000 distinct CDR3 sequences, more than 12% of them seen just once; the ten biggest clones take up around 30%. Sequenced sample: blood. These receptors came from a man aged 45-65 years with Graves' ophthalmopathy.

The sample holds many counts of this clonotype. This chain uses TRBV20-1 with TRBJ1-2; D remains unclear. Germline loops: CDR1 DFQATT, CDR2 SNEGSKA (reference sequence). V was shortened by 6 bases and J by 0 bases, with 8 bases between the two germline ends. The CDR3 contains 12 residues. CDR3 DNA: TGCAGTGCAAGACACCCTAACTATGGCTACACCTTC. Its protein product is CSARHPNYGYTF.

This clonotype came up a few times. The CDR3 DNA is TGTGCCATCAGTGACCCAGGGTCAATAGGTGGAAACACCATATATTTT. Its protein is CAISDPGSIGGNTIYF. The J gene is TRBJ1-3, the V gene TRBV10-3, with a tentative D call TRBD1 (5 bases). V lost 3 bases, J lost 3 bases, and 15 bases lay in between. The CDR3 has 16 residues. From germline, CDR1 is ENHRY and CDR2 SYGVKD.

This clonotype was seen repeatedly, ten times or more. This chain uses TRBV30 with TRBJ2-5, with a possible D match to TRBD2 (6 bases). The CDR3 runs 14 residues. With 1 base removed from V and 5 bases from J, the gap between germline ends came to 14 bases. Germline CDR1 GTSNPN, CDR2 SVGIG (reference sequence). CDR3 coding DNA: TGTGCCTGGAGTGGCCGGGTGGGGGGTGAGACCCAGTACTTC. Translation gives CAWSGRVGGETQYF.

This chain connects TRBV14 to TRBJ2-7; the match to TRBD2 covers 7 bases. Trimming took 4 bases from V and 4 from J; bases not matched to a gene: 7. CDR1 is SGHDN and CDR2 is FVKESK in the germline V gene. The CDR3 length is 14 residues. This CDR3 is CASSPGTTEYEQYF. The CDR3 nucleotides are TGTGCCAGCAGCCCCGGGACTACCGAATACGAGCAGTACTTC.

A few counts support this clonotype. V is TRBV4-1 and J is TRBJ2-3; tentatively, D is TRBD1 (5 bases). Deletions cut 3 bases from V and 3 bases from J, with 31 bases between. This CDR3 contains 21 residues. Germline V gene data show CDR1 as MGHRA and CDR2 as YSYEKL. CDR3 sequence (DNA): TGCGCCAGCAGCCAGGAACACAAAGCCTTGTTAGATTGGGGCAAGACAGATACGCAGTATTTT. It translates to CASSQEHKALLDWGKTDTQYF.

This clonotype was seen a few times. The genes are TRBV29-1 and TRBJ1-1; no clear D. The length of the CDR3 is 12 residues. In germline, CDR1 is SQVTM, CDR2 ANQGSEA. V dropped 6 bases and J dropped 5 bases, with 13 bases sitting between them. This chain's CDR3 is CSVVPGGTEAFF. The CDR3 DNA sequence: TGCAGCGTCGTCCCCGGAGGGACTGAAGCTTTCTTT.

This clonotype was detected ten times or more. V and J are TRBV7-9 and TRBJ2-7; D call uncertain. This CDR3 comprises 13 residues. Germline assignment: CDR1 SEHNR and CDR2 FQNEAQ (reference sequence). The V and J ends lost 4 bases and 5 bases respectively, with 12 bases between them. The CDR3 is CASSWLTPHEQYF. In nucleotides, the CDR3 is TGTGCCAGCAGCTGGCTAACCCCCCACGAGCAGTACTTC. Full variable domain (remainder filled in from reference TRBV7-9 and TRBJ2-7): DTGVSQNPRHKITKRGQNVTFRCDPISEHNRLYWYRQTLGQGPEFLTYFQNEAQLEKSRLLSDRFSAERPKGSFSTLEIQRTEQGDSAMYLCASSWLTPHEQYFGPGTRLTVT.

The gene calls are TRBV9 and TRBJ1-2, with TRBD1 matching over 10 bases. The germline V gene encodes CDR1 SGDLS and CDR2 YYNGEE. V was pared by 4 bases and J by 3 bases, with 15 bases of the junction left unmatched. This CDR3 has 18 amino acids. The CDR3 sequence is CASSPRTGGNLIYYGYTF. As DNA, the CDR3 is TGTGCCAGCAGCCCCCGGACAGGGGGAAACCTAATTTACTATGGCTACACCTTC.

The chain carries TRBV25-1 and TRBJ2-5; no clear D. Germline assignment: CDR1 MGHDK and CDR2 SYGVNS. V was clipped by 4 bases and J by 1 base, with 10 bases between them. The CDR3 loop spans 14 amino acids. The DNA of the CDR3 is TGTGCCAGCAGTGCTGTAGACTTCCAAGAGACCCAGTACTTC. Residues: CASSAVDFQETQYF.

The sample holds many counts of this clonotype. This chain's CDR3 is CASSLRVSLQETQYF. The CDR3 region has the DNA TGTGCCAGCAGCTTAAGAGTCAGCCTCCAAGAGACCCAGTACTTC. The J gene is TRBJ2-5, the V gene TRBV7-9; D is uncertain. Germline assignment: CDR1 SEHNR and CDR2 FQNEAQ (reference sequence). The CDR3 is 15 amino acids. Trimming took off 2 bases at V and 1 base at J, with 11 bases between the two ends. Based on the CDR3 plus reference TRBV7-9 and TRBJ2-5, the full variable domain is DTGVSQNPRHKITKRGQNVTFRCDPISEHNRLYWYRQTLGQGPEFLTYFQNEAQLEKSRLLSDRFSAERPKGSFSTLEIQRTEQGDSAMYLCASSLRVSLQETQYFGPGTRLLVL.

This clonotype was recorded a few times. This chain links TRBV5-5 with TRBJ1-3; D may be TRBD1 (5 bases). The CDR3 runs 15 residues. V lost 2 bases and J lost 2, with 11 bases in between. In germline, CDR1 is SGHKS, CDR2 YYEKEE (reference sequence). This CDR3 is CASSFSGDPGNTIYF. CDR3 in DNA: TGTGCCAGCAGCTTCTCCGGGGACCCTGGAAACACCATATATTTT.

There are many counts of this clonotype. V is TRBV20-1 and J is TRBJ2-5; 8 positions match TRBD1. Unmatched junction bases numbered 6, after V lost 3 bases and J lost 3 bases. The CDR3 contains 14 residues. Germline assignment: CDR1 DFQATT and CDR2 SNEGSKA (reference sequence). CDR3 sequence: CSASHPGGKETQYF. CDR3 nucleotides: TGCAGTGCTAGCCATCCAGGGGGCAAAGAGACCCAGTACTTC.

This clonotype was seen only once. V is TRBV9 and J is TRBJ2-1, with 7 bases identical to TRBD2. The trim removed 0 bases at V and 4 bases at J, leaving 4 bases unmatched. Germline values: CDR1 SGDLS, CDR2 YYNGEE. The CDR3 sequence is 15 residues long. In DNA form, the CDR3 reads TGTGCCAGCAGCGTAGCGGGAGGACGTTACAATGAGCAGTTCTTC. Translation: CASSVAGGRYNEQFF.

This clonotype turned up a few times. V is TRBV29-1 and J is TRBJ1-5, with D perhaps TRBD1 (5 bases). CDR1 is SQVTM and CDR2 is ANQGSEA in the germline V gene. The CDR3 totals 13 residues. Deletions cut 5 bases from V and 1 base from J, with 9 bases between. In nucleotides, the CDR3 is TGCAGCGTTCAGGGAGGGAGCAATCAGCCCCAGCATTTT. This gives the protein CSVQGGSNQPQHF.

This clonotype was seen ten or more times. V is TRBV20-1 and J is TRBJ2-3; D could derive from TRBD1 or TRBD2 (5 bases each). Germline V gene data show CDR1 as DFQATT and CDR2 as SNEGSKA (reference sequence). The CDR3 spans 14 residues. The V gene lost 5 bases and the J gene lost 0 bases, with 12 bases spanning the gap. CDR3 sequence (DNA): TGCAGTGCTCGGGGCAGGTCTAGCACAGATACGCAGTATTTT. It translates to CSARGRSSTDTQYF.

This clonotype was seen ten or more times. The chain employs TRBV12-3 or TRBV12-4 and TRBJ2-7; D perhaps matches TRBD2 (6 bases). The CDR3 length is 15 residues. Trimming shortened V by 8 bases and J by 2 bases, and 19 bases separated the two germline ends. Written as DNA, the CDR3 is TGTGCCAGCCGACGCCAGGGAGAGCGGGCCTACGAGCAGTACTTC. Its protein is CASRRQGERAYEQYF.

At least ten counts were recorded for this clonotype. J is TRBJ1-5 and V is TRBV2; D remains ambiguous. The CDR3 is 13 residues long. Germline values: CDR1 SNHLY, CDR2 FYNNEI. Trimming stripped 7 bases from V and 3 bases from J, with 10 bases between. The CDR3 is CASMNGINQPQHF. The CDR3 region has the DNA TGTGCCAGCATGAACGGGATCAATCAGCCCCAGCATTTT.

The rearrangement joins TRBV19 to TRBJ2-1; D gene uncertain. Looked up from germline, CDR1 is LNHDA and CDR2 is SQIVND (reference sequence). CDR3 length: 15 amino acids. V gave up 8 bases and J gave up 6 bases, with 20 bases separating them. CDR3: CASFSPISRPNEQFF. CDR3 nucleotides: TGTGCCAGTTTCTCTCCTATCTCGAGGCCCAATGAGCAGTTCTTC. Together with reference TRBV19 and TRBJ2-1, the CDR3 gives the full variable domain: DGGITQSPKYLFRKEGQNVTLSCEQNLNHDAMYWYRQDPGQGLRLIYYSQIVNDFQKGDIAEGYSVSREKKESFPLTVTSAQKNPTAFYLCASFSPISRPNEQFFGPGTRLTVL.

V usage is TRBV14 and J usage is TRBJ2-1; 7 nucleotides match TRBD1. Germline-derived CDR1 and CDR2 are SGHDN and FVKESK. Losses at the gene ends were 3 bases for V and 9 bases for J; bases not matched to a gene: 5. The CDR3 sequence is 13 residues long. The CDR3 sequence: CASSQTGLREQFF. For the CDR3, the DNA is TGTGCCAGCAGCCAGACAGGGTTGCGTGAGCAGTTCTTC.